This is a list of T cell receptor beta chains from one sample in a study of blood T cell repertoires in COVID-19. Sequenced by immunoSEQ multiplex PCR; TCRdb stores in-frame clones only, minus some. The sample consists of 65,000 to 85,000 clones, more than 60% of them appearing once. Sequencing was carried out using peripheral blood. The receptor source for this set is a human donor in a cohort sampled during active COVID-19. Each CDR3 is given with its conserved first and last residue. Fields, in order: clone size, V gene, J gene, D gene, CDR3 protein, CDR3 DNA. The D gene is left open where the match is weak. Size is stated for part of the rows, as once, few or many counts, or as a class when the clone is expanded.

>once|TRBV6-6|TRBJ2-7|TRBD1
CASSAGTGASYEQYF
TGTGCCAGCAGTGCCGGGACAGGGGCGTCCTACGAGCAGTACTTC
>NA|TRBV5-4|TRBJ2-3|TRBD2
CASSFAGGTDTQYF
TGTGCCAGCAGCTTTGCGGGGGGCACAGATACGCAGTATTTT
>few|TRBV30|TRBJ2-5|TRBD1
CAWSVMGQANQYF
TGTGCCTGGAGTGTCATGGGACAGGCGAATCAGTACTTC
>NA|TRBV14|TRBJ1-6|NA
CASSQDGGALYNSPLHF
TGTGCCAGCAGCCAAGATGGAGGGGCGCTCTATAATTCACCCCTCCACTTT
>NA|TRBV7-8|TRBJ2-7|NA
CASSPGGYEQYF
TGTGCCAGCAGCCCAGGGGGGTACGAGCAGTACTTC
>NA|TRBV28|TRBJ2-2|TRBD1
CASSVQGIVGELFF
TGTGCCAGCAGTGTACAGGGGATCGTCGGGGAGCTGTTTTTT
>many|TRBV7-9|TRBJ2-3|TRBD2
CASSLPQRDTDTQYF
TGTGCCAGCAGCTTACCCCAGCGGGACACAGATACGCAGTATTTT
>once|TRBV5-1|TRBJ1-1|TRBD1
CASSYGQGATEAFF
TGCGCCAGCAGTTATGGACAGGGTGCCACTGAAGCTTTCTTT
>NA|TRBV6-2/TRBV6-3|TRBJ1-2|NA
CASSYPPLNYRVGYTF
TGTGCCAGCAGTTACCCTCCTCTAAACTACAGGGTCGGCTACACCTTC
>NA|TRBV10-3|TRBJ2-2|NA
CAISDIRGPGELFF
TGTGCCATCAGTGATATCAGAGGGCCCGGGGAGCTGTTTTTT
>few|TRBV27|TRBJ1-1|NA
CASSLLGGNTEAFF
TGTGCCAGCAGTTTATTGGGGGGGAACACTGAAGCTTTCTTT